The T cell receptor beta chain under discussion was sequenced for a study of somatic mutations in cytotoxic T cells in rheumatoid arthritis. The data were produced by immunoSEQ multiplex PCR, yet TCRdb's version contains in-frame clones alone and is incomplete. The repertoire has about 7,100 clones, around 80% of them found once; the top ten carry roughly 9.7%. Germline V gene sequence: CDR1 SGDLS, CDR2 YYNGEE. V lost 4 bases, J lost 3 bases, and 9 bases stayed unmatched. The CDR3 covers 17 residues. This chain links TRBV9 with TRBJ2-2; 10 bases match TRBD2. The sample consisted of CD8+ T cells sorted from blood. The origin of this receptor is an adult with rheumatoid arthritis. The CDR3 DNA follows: TGTGCCAGCAGCAGGGGTAGCGGGGGGTCGTACACCGGGGAGCTGTTTTTT. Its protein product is CASSRGSGGSYTGELFF.